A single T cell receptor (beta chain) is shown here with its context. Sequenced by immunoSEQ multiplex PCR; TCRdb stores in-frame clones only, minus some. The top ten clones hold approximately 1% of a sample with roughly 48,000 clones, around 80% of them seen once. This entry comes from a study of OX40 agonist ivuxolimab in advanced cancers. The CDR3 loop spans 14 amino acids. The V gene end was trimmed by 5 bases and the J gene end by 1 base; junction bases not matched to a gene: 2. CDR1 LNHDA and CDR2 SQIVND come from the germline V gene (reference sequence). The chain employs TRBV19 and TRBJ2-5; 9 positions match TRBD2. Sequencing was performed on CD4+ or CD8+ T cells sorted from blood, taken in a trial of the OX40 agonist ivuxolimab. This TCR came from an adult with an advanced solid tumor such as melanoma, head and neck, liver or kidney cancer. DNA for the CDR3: TGTGCCAGTAGTCCGGGACTAGCCCAAGAGACCCAGTACTTC. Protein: CASSPGLAQETQYF.